This is a list of T cell receptor beta chains from one sample in a study of T cell responses to AZD1222 COVID-19 vaccine. Assay: immunoSEQ multiplex PCR; the TCRdb copy retains only in-frame clones and omits some. The table has approximately 150,000 clones, roughly 90% seen once. Sequenced material: peripheral blood, taken 28 days after the second dose of the MenACWY control vaccine. These receptors all stem from an adult who received the MenACWY meningococcal vaccine as a control. The CDR3 runs from the conserved cysteine through the conserved F or W.

TRBJ1-1,TRBV18,CASSLTRYTEAFF
TRBJ1-1,TRBV4-2,CASSQDIVMGTEAFF
TRBJ2-5,TRBV5-1,CASSFGLAGEGETQYF
TRBJ1-2,TRBV18,CASSRPEGSYGYTF
TRBJ2-3,TRBV15,CATSSSGGRGGDTQYF
TRBJ2-7,TRBV11-2,CASSLRAGLYEQYF
TRBJ2-5,TRBV5-1,CASSLAGAETQYF
TRBJ1-1,TRBV27,CASTLAGPLNTEAFF
TRBJ1-1,TRBV6-6,CASSYSIGDMNTEAFF
TRBJ2-2,TRBV29-1,CSVKDHRPGSGELFF
TRBJ1-2,TRBV6-2/TRBV6-3,CASSYTTGNGYTF
TRBJ2-2,TRBV5-1,CASSPTGQNTGELFF
TRBJ1-5,TRBV5-6,CASSFLRSNQPQHF
TRBJ2-5,TRBV19,CASRTDYRGETQYF
TRBJ2-2,TRBV5-1,CASSFREHNTGELFF
TRBJ2-7,TRBV7-6,CASSLTDRNEQYF
TRBJ1-1,TRBV5-1,CASSDWTGTNTEAFF
TRBJ2-1,TRBV5-4,CASSSPRQGYNEQFF
TRBJ1-1,TRBV27,CASSLLPQGNTEAFF
TRBJ1-1,TRBV5-8,CASRPGGMNTEAFF
TRBJ2-7,TRBV7-8,CASSLLGSYEQYF
TRBJ1-6,TRBV28,CASSLRTGGDNSPLHF
TRBJ2-1,TRBV10-3,CAHSNLGGNEQFF
TRBJ2-2,TRBV27,CASSFQQGNTGELFF
TRBJ2-3,TRBV15,CATSRRPTDTQYF
TRBJ2-7,TRBV6-5,CASSLEAPSSYEQYF
TRBJ2-5,TRBV7-3,CASSPHGTGGRETQYF
TRBJ2-7,TRBV29-1,CSVEGPSYEQYF
TRBJ2-4,TRBV7-2,CASSPQSIAKNIQYF
TRBJ2-7,TRBV28,CASSLSLWGSSYEQYF
TRBJ1-4,TRBV6-5,CASSPLGAADEKLFF
TRBJ2-2,TRBV4-3,CASSQEVIAGGTGELFF
TRBJ1-2,TRBV5-6,CASSFGQGYGYTF
TRBJ1-1,TRBV6-5,CASTGTPNTEAFF
TRBJ1-2,TRBV11-3,CASSFPRRGDYGYTF
TRBJ2-3,TRBV5-1,CASSRDRGADTQYF
TRBJ1-2,TRBV4-2,CASSQDTGTGTYGYTF
TRBJ2-5,TRBV7-3,CASSPMGGSETQYF
TRBJ2-3,TRBV7-9,CASSRTSGGLTDTQYF
TRBJ1-6,TRBV7-9,CASSLESSPLHF
TRBJ1-2,TRBV7-9,CASNHKGRGDEGYTF
TRBJ2-1,TRBV5-8,CASSFGLAGSDNEQFF
TRBJ2-1,TRBV12-2,CASRLVLGDNEQFF
TRBJ2-7,TRBV19,CASSPWASGGSYEQYF
TRBJ2-7,TRBV28,CASSTTGVSYEQYF
TRBJ1-1,TRBV28,CATNREGAEAFF
TRBJ1-3,TRBV2,CASSTMGQAGNTIYF
TRBJ2-7,TRBV28,CASSLSRRYEQYF
TRBJ1-4,TRBV7-9,CASSGNRASYEKLFF
TRBJ1-2,TRBV4-1,CASSQAAGQGNYGYTF
TRBJ1-3,TRBV7-2,CASSLRSGGAGNTIYF
TRBJ1-2,TRBV29-1,CSSVGAGSSNYGYTF
TRBJ1-6,TRBV5-1,CASSPMGQGGNSPLHF